This T cell receptor beta chain derives from a study of T cells after yellow fever vaccination. Study summary: With SMART-Seq v4 Ultra Low Input, the fractions containing low cell numbers were prepared.

Broader study findings: Contamination of FACS-sorted repertoires by abundant clonotypes from the bulk population could occur.

The TCR cDNA carried a universal primer site and UMIs from 5'RACE template switching. TCRdb processed the 5' RACE reads anew with MiXCR; each CDR3 protein has one entry. Here the sample spans about 260,000 distinct CDR3 sequences, 5.2% being singletons. This clonotype was detected many times. Its cognate antigen is unknown. This CDR3 has 17 amino acids. Trimming cost V 7 bases and J 3 bases, with 25 bases left between them. The specimen comprised CD4+ T cells sorted from PBMCs, sampled on the day of the yellow fever booster vaccination. The rearrangement links TRBV23-1 to TRBJ2-7; tentatively, D is TRBD2 (6 bases). TRBV23-1 is an ORF, with its function uncertain. This TCR was recovered from a man younger than 35 who received the YFV17D yellow fever vaccine. The CDR3 loop is CASTPIPPVVGGYEQYF. The CDR3 bases are TGCGCCAGCACCCCAATCCCCCCCGTAGTGGGGGGCTACGAGCAGTACTTC.